The entry below describes one TCR beta chain. As yet, its antigen is unknown. TCRdb redid the clone calls on the PCR reads using MiXCR. The repertoire consists of 50,000 to 65,000 clones, with approximately 17% occurring once and the leading ten covering about 2.7%. The sample originates from a study of metastatic and nonmetastatic thyroid tumors. For the study at large: Both malignant and benign thyroid patients supplied peripheral blood and tumor or nodule tissue samples, across which the repertoires of these patients were then compared. Study results and caveats: Compared with benign nodules, malignant thyroid tumors were reported to have significantly higher TCR beta diversity in both blood and tumor.

Per germline, CDR1 GTSNPN and CDR2 SVGIG (reference sequence). With 0 bases removed from V and 5 bases from J, the gap between germline ends came to 8 bases. This CDR3 is built from 13 residues. Ahead of thyroid surgery, no patient had received treatment of any kind. Sequencing was carried out using blood. The TCR sequence derives from a female donor with papillary thyroid cancer or a benign thyroid nodule (not recorded which). Some clones in this sample may be carry-over from other donors' samples. This chain connects TRBV30 to TRBJ2-1, with D perhaps matching TRBD2 (6 bases). This CDR3 is CAWSVGGNNEQFF. In DNA, the CDR3 is TGTGCCTGGAGTGTGGGCGGGAACAATGAGCAGTTCTTC.